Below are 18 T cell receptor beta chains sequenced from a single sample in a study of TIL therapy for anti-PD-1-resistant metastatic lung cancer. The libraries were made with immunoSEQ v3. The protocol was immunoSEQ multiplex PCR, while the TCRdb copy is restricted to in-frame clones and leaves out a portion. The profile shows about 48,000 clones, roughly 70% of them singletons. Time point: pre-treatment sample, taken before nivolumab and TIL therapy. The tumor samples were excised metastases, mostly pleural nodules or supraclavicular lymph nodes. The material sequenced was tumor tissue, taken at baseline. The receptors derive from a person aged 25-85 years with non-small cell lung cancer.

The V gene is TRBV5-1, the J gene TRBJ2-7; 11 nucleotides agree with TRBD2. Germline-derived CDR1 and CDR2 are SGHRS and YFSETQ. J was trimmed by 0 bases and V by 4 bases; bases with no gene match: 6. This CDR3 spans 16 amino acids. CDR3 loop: CASSPEGLAASYEQYF. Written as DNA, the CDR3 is TGCGCCAGCAGCCCAGAGGGACTAGCGGCCTCCTACGAGCAGTACTTC.

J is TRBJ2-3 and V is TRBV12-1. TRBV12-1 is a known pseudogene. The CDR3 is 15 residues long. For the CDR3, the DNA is TGTGCCAGCAGCTTTAGGGGGGTGGTCACAGATACGCAGTATTTT. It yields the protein CASSFRGVVTDTQYF.

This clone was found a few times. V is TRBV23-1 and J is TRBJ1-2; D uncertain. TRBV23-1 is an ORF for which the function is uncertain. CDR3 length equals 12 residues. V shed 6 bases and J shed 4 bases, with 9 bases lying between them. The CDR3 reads CASRAHGYGYTF. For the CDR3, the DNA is TGCGCCAGCAGGGCCCATGGCTATGGCTACACCTTC.

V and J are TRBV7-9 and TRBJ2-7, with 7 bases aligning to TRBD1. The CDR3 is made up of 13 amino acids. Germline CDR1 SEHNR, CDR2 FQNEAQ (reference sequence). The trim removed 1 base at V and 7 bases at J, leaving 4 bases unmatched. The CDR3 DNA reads TGTGCCAGCAGCTTAGTGAGGGGGCGGGAGCAGTACTTC. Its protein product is CASSLVRGREQYF.

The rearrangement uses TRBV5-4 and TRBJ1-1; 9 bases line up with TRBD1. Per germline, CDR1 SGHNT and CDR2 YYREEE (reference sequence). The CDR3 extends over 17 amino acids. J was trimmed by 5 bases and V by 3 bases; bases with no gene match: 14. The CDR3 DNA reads TGTGCCAGCAGCTCAGGATACCGGGACAGGGTTCGAACTGAAGCTTTCTTT. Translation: CASSSGYRDRVRTEAFF.

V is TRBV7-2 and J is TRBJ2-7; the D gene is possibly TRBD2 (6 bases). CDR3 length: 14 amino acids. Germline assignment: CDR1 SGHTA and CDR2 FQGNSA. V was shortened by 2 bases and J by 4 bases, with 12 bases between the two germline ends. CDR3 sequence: CASSLLGTVYEQYF. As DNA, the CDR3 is TGTGCCAGCAGCTTACTCGGGACTGTTTACGAGCAGTACTTC.

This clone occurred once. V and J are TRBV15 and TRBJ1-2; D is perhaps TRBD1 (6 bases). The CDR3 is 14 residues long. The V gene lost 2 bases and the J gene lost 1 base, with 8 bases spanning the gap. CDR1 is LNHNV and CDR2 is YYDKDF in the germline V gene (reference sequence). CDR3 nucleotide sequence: TGTGCCACCAGCAGACAGGGGTTTAACTATGGCTACACCTTC. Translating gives CATSRQGFNYGYTF.

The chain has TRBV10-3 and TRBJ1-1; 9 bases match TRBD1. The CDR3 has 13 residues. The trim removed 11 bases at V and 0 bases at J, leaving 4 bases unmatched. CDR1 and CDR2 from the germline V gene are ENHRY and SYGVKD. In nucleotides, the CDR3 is TGTGCCGGCGGACAGGGGTTGAACACTGAAGCTTTCTTT. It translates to CAGGQGLNTEAFF.

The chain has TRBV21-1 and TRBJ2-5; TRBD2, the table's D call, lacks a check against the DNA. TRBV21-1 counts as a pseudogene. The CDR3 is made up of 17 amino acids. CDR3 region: CASSKSAGVLSQETQYF. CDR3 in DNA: TGTGCCAGCAGCAAATCAGCGGGAGTTCTCAGCCAAGAGACCCAGTACTTC.

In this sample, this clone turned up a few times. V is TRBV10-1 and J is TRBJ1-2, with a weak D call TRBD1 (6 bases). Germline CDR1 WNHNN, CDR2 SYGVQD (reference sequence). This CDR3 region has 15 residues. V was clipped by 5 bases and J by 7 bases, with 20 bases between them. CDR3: CASSRTADPMSGYTF. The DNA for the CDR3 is TGCGCCAGCAGTAGGACAGCCGACCCCATGAGTGGCTACACCTTC.

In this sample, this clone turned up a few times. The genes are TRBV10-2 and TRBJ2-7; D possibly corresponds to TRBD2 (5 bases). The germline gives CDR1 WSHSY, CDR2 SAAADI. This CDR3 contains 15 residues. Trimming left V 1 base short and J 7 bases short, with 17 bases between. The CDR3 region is CASSELRTYLGEQYF. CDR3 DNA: TGCGCCAGCAGTGAGTTGAGGACTTACCTGGGAGAGCAGTACTTC.

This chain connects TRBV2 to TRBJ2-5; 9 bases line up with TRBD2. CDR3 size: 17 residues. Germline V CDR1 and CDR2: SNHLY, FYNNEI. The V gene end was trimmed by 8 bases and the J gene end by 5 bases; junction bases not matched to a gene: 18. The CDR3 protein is CASAVDGSGGMEETQYF. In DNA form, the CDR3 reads TGTGCCAGCGCTGTTGATGGTAGCGGGGGCATGGAGGAGACCCAGTACTTC.

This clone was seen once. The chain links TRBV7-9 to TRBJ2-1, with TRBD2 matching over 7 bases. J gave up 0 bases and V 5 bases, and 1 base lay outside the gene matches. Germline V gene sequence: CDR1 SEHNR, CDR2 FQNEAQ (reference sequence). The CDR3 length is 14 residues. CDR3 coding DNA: TGTGCCAGCAGCGGCGGGAGCTCCTACAATGAGCAGTTCTTC. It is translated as CASSGGSSYNEQFF.

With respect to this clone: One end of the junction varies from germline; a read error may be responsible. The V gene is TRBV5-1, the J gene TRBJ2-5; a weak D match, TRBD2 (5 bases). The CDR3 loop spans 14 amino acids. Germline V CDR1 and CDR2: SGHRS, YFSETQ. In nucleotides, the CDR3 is TGTGCCAGCAGCGCCCAAGTGGCGGGAGAGACCCAGTACTTC. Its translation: CASSAQVAGETQYF.

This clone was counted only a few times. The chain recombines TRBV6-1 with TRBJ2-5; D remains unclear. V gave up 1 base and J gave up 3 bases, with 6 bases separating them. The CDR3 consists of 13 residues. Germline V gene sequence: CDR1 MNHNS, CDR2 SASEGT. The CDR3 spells CASSEGRKETQYF. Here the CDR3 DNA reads TGTGCCAGCAGTGAAGGGCGGAAAGAGACCCAGTACTTC.

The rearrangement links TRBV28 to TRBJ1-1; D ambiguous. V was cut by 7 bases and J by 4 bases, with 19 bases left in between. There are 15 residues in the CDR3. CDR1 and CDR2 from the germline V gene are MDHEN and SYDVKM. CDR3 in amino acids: CASIVAGLGGTEAFF. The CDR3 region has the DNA TGTGCCAGCATCGTTGCCGGCCTAGGTGGCACTGAAGCTTTCTTT.

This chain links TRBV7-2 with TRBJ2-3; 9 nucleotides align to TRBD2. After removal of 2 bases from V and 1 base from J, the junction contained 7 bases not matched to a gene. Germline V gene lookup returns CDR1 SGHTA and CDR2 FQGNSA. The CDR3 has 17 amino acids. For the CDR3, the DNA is TGTGCCAGCAGCTTAAAGGCGGGAGGGAGTGGCACAGATACGCAGTATTTT. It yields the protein CASSLKAGGSGTDTQYF.

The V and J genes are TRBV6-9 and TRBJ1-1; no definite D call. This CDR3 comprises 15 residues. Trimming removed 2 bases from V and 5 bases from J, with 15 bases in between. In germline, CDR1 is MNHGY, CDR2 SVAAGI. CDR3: CASSYEVRIQTEAFF. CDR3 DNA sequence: TGTGCCAGCAGTTATGAGGTGCGAATCCAGACTGAAGCTTTCTTT.